The 20 T cell receptor beta chains reported below all come from one sample, sequenced in a study of kidney transplant recipient with SARS-CoV-2 infection. TCRdb reprocessed the reads via MiXCR and lists one record per CDR3 protein. Of fewer than 250,000 distinct CDR3 sequences detected, under 30% appear once; the ten largest clones hold 7% to 8%. Here the sequenced sample was a blood sample, taken at baseline and between days 110 and 120 from a kidney transplant recipient. These receptors all come from a young adult male patient who had COVID-19 and was a kidney transplant recipient. Some T cells may possibly be graft donor cells.

As regards this clonotype: A much bigger clone sits one base away, suggesting this may be a read error. The V and J genes are TRBV21-1 and TRBJ2-5; TRBD1, the D gene given by the table, was not confirmed from the DNA. TRBV21-1 is noted as a pseudogene. This CDR3 contains 11 residues. The CDR3 reads CASSPPPSQYF. As DNA, the CDR3 is TGTGCCAGCAGCCCCCCACCATCCCAGTACTTC.

V is TRBV20-1 and J is TRBJ2-3, with TRBD1 matching 8 bases. The CDR3 totals 15 residues. Losses at the gene ends were 6 bases for V and 2 bases for J; bases not matched to a gene: 10. CDR1 is DFQATT, CDR2 SNEGSKA, per germline (reference sequence). The DNA for the CDR3 is TGCAGTGCAGTCGGACAGGGCATCTACACAGATACGCAGTATTTT. Its translation: CSAVGQGIYTDTQYF.

This clonotype came up many times. The chain recombines TRBV5-1 with TRBJ1-2; unclear D gene. CDR1 and CDR2 from the germline V gene are SGHRS and YFSETQ. V lost 4 bases and J 3 bases, leaving 16 bases between the germline ends. This CDR3 region has 15 residues. CDR3 sequence (DNA): TGCGCCAGCAGCGATGGGGTCGCCCGGTACTATGGCTACACCTTC. This sequence encodes CASSDGVARYYGYTF.

As regards this clonotype: A much larger clone is a single base away; this may be a read error. The V call is TRBV19, the J call TRBJ1-2; D is undetermined. The CDR3 covers 17 residues. Per the germline V gene, CDR1 is LNHDA and CDR2 is SQIVND (reference sequence). The DNA of the CDR3 is TGTGCCAGTAGTGCTCGTGAGACAAATCGAAAGACCTATAGCTACACCTTC. Translated: CASSARETNRKTYSYTF.

This clonotype was seen many times. The chain carries TRBV3-1 and TRBJ2-2; the D is unclear. Germline V CDR1 and CDR2: LGHDT, YNNKEL (reference sequence). CDR3 length: 18 amino acids. The V gene lost 5 bases and the J gene lost 5 bases, with 24 bases spanning the gap. The CDR3, as DNA: TGTGCCAGCAGCTATTTCTCTCCCATTTCAGGCTTGACCGGGGAGCTGTTTTTT. Translation: CASSYFSPISGLTGELFF.

Many counts were recorded for this clonotype. The rearrangement links TRBV19 to TRBJ1-6; TRBD1 matches 8 bases. This CDR3 spans 15 amino acids. Trimming took 5 bases from V and 8 from J; bases not matched to a gene: 8. The germline V gene has CDR1 LNHDA and CDR2 SQIVND (reference sequence). Here the CDR3 reads CASSPGQGGDSPLHF. CDR3 DNA: TGTGCCAGTAGTCCCGGACAGGGTGGCGATTCACCCCTCCACTTT. The full variable domain, completed using reference TRBV19 and TRBJ1-6, is DGGITQSPKYLFRKEGQNVTLSCEQNLNHDAMYWYRQDPGQGLRLIYYSQIVNDFQKGDIAEGYSVSREKKESFPLTVTSAQKNPTAFYLCASSPGQGGDSPLHFGNGTRLTVT.

Worth noting for this clonotype: Mismatch with germline at one junction end may stem from a read error. The gene calls are TRBV3-1 and TRBJ2-3; D is possibly TRBD2 (6 bases). Germline V gives CDR1 LGHDT, CDR2 YNNKEL (reference sequence). The CDR3 length is 17 residues. CDR3 sequence: CANSQDRRTEGSDTQYF. CDR3 nucleotides: TGTGCCAACAGCCAAGACAGAAGGACGGAGGGATCAGATACGCAGTATTTT.

This clonotype was counted ten times or more. J is TRBJ1-5 and V is TRBV19; D may be TRBD1 (5 bases). This CDR3 spans 15 amino acids. The germline gives CDR1 LNHDA, CDR2 SQIVND (reference sequence). Trimming removed 6 bases from V and 2 bases from J, with 14 bases in between. CDR3 nucleotides: TGTGCCAGTAGGGGCCTCTTGGGACGCAATCAGCCCCAGCATTTT. Encoded protein: CASRGLLGRNQPQHF.

This clonotype was observed at least ten times. The CDR3 is CASSYSTANTEAFF. The CDR3 region has the DNA TGTGCCAGCAGTTATTCGACAGCGAACACTGAAGCTTTCTTT. V is TRBV6-6 and J is TRBJ1-1, with D perhaps TRBD1 (5 bases). Trimming cost V 3 bases and J 1 base, with 9 bases left between them. The germline CDR1 and CDR2 sequences are MNHNY and SVGAGI (reference sequence). This CDR3 is built from 14 residues.

This clonotype showed up just once. One end of the junction is discordant with germline, which a read error may explain. The chain links TRBV11-2 to TRBJ2-7; TRBD1 matches at 7 bases. CDR1 is SGHAT and CDR2 is FQNNGV in the germline V gene. The CDR3 is 13 amino acids. CDR3 DNA: TGTGCCGGCAGCTTAGACAGGGCCCACGAGCAGTACTTC. Translated, it gives CAGSLDRAHEQYF.

This clonotype was detected ten times or more. V and J are TRBV3-1 and TRBJ2-2, with D unresolved. V was pared by 3 bases and J by 5 bases, with 22 bases between. From germline, CDR1 is LGHDT and CDR2 YNNKEL (reference sequence). The CDR3 loop spans 18 amino acids. CDR3 sequence reads: CASSQIFPISGLTGELFF. CDR3 DNA: TGTGCCAGCAGCCAGATATTTCCCATTTCAGGCTTGACCGGGGAGCTGTTTTTT.

This clonotype showed up many times. V is TRBV2 and J is TRBJ2-3; perhaps D is TRBD1 or TRBD2 (5 bases each). Germline-derived CDR1 and CDR2 are SNHLY and FYNNEI. The CDR3 is 16 residues long. V was trimmed by 2 bases and J by 0 bases, leaving 12 bases between them. Here the CDR3 reads CASSELGVPSTDTQYF. The CDR3 DNA reads as TGTGCCAGCAGTGAACTGGGGGTCCCTAGCACAGATACGCAGTATTTT.

The chain couples TRBV24-1 to TRBJ1-5, with a tentative D call TRBD1 (6 bases). This CDR3 is built from 13 residues. From germline, CDR1 is KGHDR and CDR2 SFDVKD. V lost 9 bases and J 4 bases, leaving 12 bases between the germline ends. CDR3 bases: TGTGCCACCTCGGACAGTATAAATCAGCCCCAGCATTTT. Its translation is CATSDSINQPQHF.

Ten or more counts support this clonotype. The chain employs TRBV12-3 or TRBV12-4 and TRBJ2-3; TRBD1 agrees at 10 bases. V shed 4 bases and J 5 bases; nucleotides not matched to a gene: 0. CDR3 length: 13 amino acids. The CDR3 DNA reads as TGTGCCAGCAGTTGGACAGGGGGAGATACGCAGTATTTT. Translating gives CASSWTGGDTQYF.

There are a few counts of this clonotype. The CDR3 sequence is CASSRRYTEAFF. As DNA, the CDR3 is TGTGCCAGCAGTAGGCGTTACACTGAAGCTTTCTTT. The chain employs TRBV6-5 and TRBJ1-1; D is unresolved. The CDR3 has 12 residues. Deletions cut 5 bases from V and 3 bases from J, with 7 bases between. The V gene's germline CDR1 is MNHEY and CDR2 SVGAGI.

Points on this clonotype: One base away lies a much larger clone, so this may be a sequencing read error. The rearrangement joins TRBV10-2 to TRBJ1-6, with TRBD1 as a possible D gene (5 bases). This CDR3 is built from 14 residues. The germline CDR1 and CDR2 sequences are WSHSY and SAAADI. CDR3 coding DNA: TGCGCCAGCGGCCTCGGGGCGCGGAATTCACCCCTCTACTTT. It is translated as CASGLGARNSPLYF.

This clonotype turned up a few times. The V call is TRBV5-1, the J call TRBJ2-5; D remains unclear. This CDR3 comprises 15 residues. Trimming stripped 0 bases from V and 5 bases from J, with 14 bases between. From germline, CDR1 is SGHRS and CDR2 YFSETQ. The CDR3 loop reads CASSLGSKPGETQYF. CDR3 nucleotides: TGCGCCAGCAGCTTGGGTAGCAAGCCGGGTGAGACCCAGTACTTC.

Points on this clonotype: This may be a read error, as it is one base from a much larger clone. The chain links TRBV27 to TRBJ2-7; D is unresolved. Looked up from germline, CDR1 is MNHEY and CDR2 is SMNVEV (reference sequence). V was clipped by 7 bases and J by 5 bases, with 15 bases between them. This CDR3 region has 13 residues. This CDR3 is CASTLRTGHEQYF. The CDR3 region has the DNA TGTGCCAGCACCCTGAGGACCGGGCACGAGCAGTACTTC.

Comments on this clonotype: A read error may be the cause here, since a much bigger clone is one base away. The chain carries TRBV3-1 and TRBJ2-7; D gene unclear. V was cut by 0 bases and J by 5 bases, with 8 bases left in between. The germline V gene has CDR1 LGHDT and CDR2 YNNKEL (reference sequence). The CDR3 totals 13 residues. The CDR3: CASSQDCLDEQYF. The CDR3 nucleotides are TGTGCCAGCAGCCAAGATTGCCTAGACGAGCAGTACTTC.

This clonotype was observed many times. This chain joins TRBV7-6 and TRBJ2-7, with 8 bases fitting TRBD1. With V trimmed by 4 bases and J by 3 bases, 8 bases remained unmatched. This CDR3 has 15 amino acids. CDR1 SGHVS and CDR2 FNYEAQ come from the germline V gene. CDR3 nucleotide sequence: TGTGCCAGCAGCTCAGGGGGCGCGAACTTCTACGAGCAGTACTTC. Translating it yields CASSSGGANFYEQYF.